One sample yielded the 32 T cell receptor beta chains listed below, sequenced in a study of HIV-infected patients and healthy controls. Alpha and beta constant-region primers primed reverse transcription of around 540 ng RNA. Using multiplexing indices, alpha and beta chain libraries were generated apart by chain-specific third strand synthesis. In TCRdb, the 5' RACE reads were re-called with MiXCR into one record per CDR3 protein. Here the sample spans just over 15,000 distinct CDR3 sequences, roughly 7.6% being singletons. No cell fractionation was done, so the repertoire covers all unsorted peripheral blood T cells. The sequenced sample consisted of blood. These receptors came from an adult in good health.

This clonotype was observed many times. V usage is TRBV7-8 and J usage is TRBJ2-7; a weak D match, TRBD1 (6 bases). Per germline, CDR1 SGHVS and CDR2 FQNEAQ. Trimming shortened V by 5 bases and J by 6 bases, and 11 bases separated the two germline ends. The CDR3 spans 12 residues. This CDR3 is CASSPDRFEQYF. In DNA form, the CDR3 reads TGTGCCAGCAGCCCAGACAGGTTCGAGCAGTACTTC.

This clonotype was seen a handful of times. V usage is TRBV11-3 and J usage is TRBJ2-2; no reliable D call. The CDR3 has 12 residues. Trimming took 4 bases from V and 9 from J, leaving 9 bases between them. CDR1 and CDR2 from the germline V gene are SGHNT and YENEEA. In DNA form, the CDR3 reads TGTGCCAGCAGCTCCCCTGTGAGGGAGCTGTTTTTT. Protein product: CASSSPVRELFF. The full variable domain, its missing parts supplied by reference TRBV11-3 and TRBJ2-2, is EAGVVQSPRYKIIEKKQPVAFWCNPISGHNTLYWYLQNLGQGPELLIRYENEEAVDDSQLPKDRFSAERLKGVDSTLKIQPAELGDSAVYLCASSSPVRELFFGEGSRLTVL.

Judged by abundance, this clonotype is medium-sized. The genes are TRBV15 and TRBJ1-5; weak D call: TRBD1 (5 bases). Germline CDR1 LNHNV, CDR2 YYDKDF (reference sequence). V was cut by 1 base and J by 3 bases, with 10 bases left in between. This CDR3 contains 15 residues. This chain's CDR3 is CATSRVDSFNQPQHF. In DNA form, the CDR3 reads TGTGCCACCAGCAGAGTCGACAGCTTCAATCAGCCCCAGCATTTT.

The sample holds many counts of this clonotype. This sequence joins TRBV4-3 and TRBJ1-5; D possibly corresponds to TRBD1 (6 bases). The V end lost 1 base, the J end lost 1 base, and 17 bases lay between the germline ends. Germline V lookup: CDR1 LGHNA, CDR2 YSLEER. There are 18 residues in the CDR3. The CDR3 DNA reads TGCGCCAGCAGCCAAGGCCTCAACAGGGAGGCGAGCAATCAGCCCCAGCATTTT. Its translation is CASSQGLNREASNQPQHF.

This clonotype was picked up many times. This rearrangement joins TRBV7-9 to TRBJ2-1; D gene uncertain. The CDR3 length is 14 residues. Germline CDR1 and CDR2: SEHNR and FQNEAQ (reference sequence). Trimming took off 5 bases at V and 2 bases at J, with 10 bases between the two ends. This CDR3 reads CASSPQKTYNEQFF. For the CDR3, the DNA is TGTGCCAGCAGCCCCCAAAAGACCTACAATGAGCAGTTCTTC.

At least ten counts were recorded for this clonotype. The CDR3 here is CATSGWRTGGNEQFF. The CDR3 nucleotides are TGTGCCACCAGTGGTTGGAGGACAGGGGGCAATGAGCAGTTCTTC. J is TRBJ2-1 and V is TRBV24-1; 10 positions match TRBD1. This CDR3 comprises 15 residues. Germline trimming cut 5 bases from V and 6 bases from J; bases unmatched to any gene: 6. Germline lookup yields CDR1 KGHDR and CDR2 SFDVKD.

Many counts were recorded for this clonotype. The chain is built from TRBV4-3 and TRBJ2-7, with a tentative D call TRBD2 (5 bases). This CDR3 has 15 amino acids. V was trimmed by 1 base and J by 2 bases, leaving 12 bases between them. Germline CDR1 and CDR2: LGHNA and YSLEER. The CDR3 nucleotides are TGCGCCAGCAGCCAAGCCCCGGGGTCAGCCTACGAGCAGTACTTC. The encoded protein is CASSQAPGSAYEQYF.

This clonotype was observed a few times. The V gene is TRBV7-9, the J gene TRBJ2-2, with D hard to call. Trimming left V 2 bases short and J 7 bases short, with 5 bases between. From germline, CDR1 is SEHNR and CDR2 FQNEAQ (reference sequence). The CDR3 spans 12 residues. The CDR3 DNA is TGTGCCAGCAGCTTATCGGTCGGGGAGCTGTTTTTT. Protein: CASSLSVGELFF.

This clonotype has at least ten counts. The CDR3 DNA follows: TGCAGTGCTTTAAGGGGTGGCACTGAAGCTTTCTTT. This gives the protein CSALRGGTEAFF. This chain connects TRBV20-1 to TRBJ1-1, with a tentative D call TRBD1 (5 bases). Germline V gene lookup returns CDR1 DFQATT and CDR2 SNEGSKA (reference sequence). The CDR3 has 12 residues. With 5 bases removed from V and 4 bases from J, the gap between germline ends came to 11 bases.

This clonotype was seen repeatedly, ten times or more. The chain carries TRBV25-1 and TRBJ2-7; D not resolved. The V end lost 0 bases, the J end lost 2 bases, and 11 bases lay between the germline ends. This CDR3 is 15 amino acids long. Germline assignment: CDR1 MGHDK and CDR2 SYGVNS. The CDR3 DNA reads TGTGCCAGCAGTGAATATGACGGGCCTCCCTACGAGCAGTACTTC. Translated: CASSEYDGPPYEQYF.

This clonotype occurred many times. The CDR3 DNA reads TGTGCCAGCAGCTTTATCCCCGGACTCTATGGCTACACCTTC. The encoded protein is CASSFIPGLYGYTF. This rearrangement joins TRBV7-2 to TRBJ1-2, with unresolved D. The CDR3 runs to 14 residues. V lost 3 bases, J lost 4 bases, and 12 bases lay in between. CDR1 and CDR2 (germline): SGHTA, FQGNSA.

This clonotype was recorded at least ten times. This chain links TRBV5-4 with TRBJ1-6; TRBD1 might be the D (6 bases). V lost 2 bases, J lost 7 bases, and 10 bases lay in between. CDR3 length: 14 residues. The germline gives CDR1 SGHNT, CDR2 YYREEE (reference sequence). CDR3 region: CASSFMGANSPLHF. The CDR3 DNA sequence: TGTGCCAGCAGCTTTATGGGGGCCAATTCACCCCTCCACTTT.

This clonotype was counted ten times or more. The chain combines TRBV9 with TRBJ1-3, with no clear D. Germline V gives CDR1 SGDLS, CDR2 YYNGEE. This CDR3 region has 15 residues. V gave up 4 bases and J gave up 2 bases, with 13 bases separating them. CDR3 nucleotide sequence: TGTGCCAGCAGCCCTAAGGCAATACCTGGAAACACCATATATTTT. It codes for CASSPKAIPGNTIYF.

At least ten counts were recorded for this clonotype. The rearrangement uses TRBV12-3 or TRBV12-4 and TRBJ1-4, with 7 nucleotides matching TRBD1. V gave up 5 bases and J gave up 8 bases; unmatched junction bases: 8. The CDR3 loop spans 14 amino acids. For the CDR3, the DNA is TGTGCCAGCAGTCTTCGACAGGGTGGGGAAAAACTGTTTTTT. It is translated as CASSLRQGGEKLFF.

This clonotype has a count of ten or more. V gene TRBV20-1 combines with J gene TRBJ1-1; no clear D. This CDR3 has 14 amino acids. In germline, CDR1 is DFQATT, CDR2 SNEGSKA (reference sequence). The V gene lost 3 bases and the J gene lost 6 bases, with 17 bases spanning the gap. CDR3 region: CSAREMRGFSEAFF. In DNA, the CDR3 is TGCAGTGCTAGGGAGATGCGAGGGTTTTCTGAAGCTTTCTTT.

This clonotype has ten or more counts. The CDR3 bases are TGTGCCAGCAGAACGGGACTAGCGGGAAGTGAGCAGTTCTTC. Protein: CASRTGLAGSEQFF. The gene calls are TRBV7-2 and TRBJ2-1; 13 bases agree with TRBD2. The V gene's germline CDR1 is SGHTA and CDR2 FQGNSA. Trimming took 6 bases from V and 9 from J; bases not matched to a gene: 5. This CDR3 contains 14 residues.

Ten or more counts support this clonotype. The chain joins TRBV7-9 to TRBJ1-1; D is perhaps TRBD1 (6 bases). The germline V gene encodes CDR1 SEHNR and CDR2 FQNEAQ (reference sequence). This CDR3 is built from 16 residues. Trimming removed 2 bases at V and 4 bases at J, with 17 bases between. The DNA for the CDR3 is TGTGCCAGCAGCTTACCAGTGCAGGGGACGGGCACTGAAGCTTTCTTT. It is translated as CASSLPVQGTGTEAFF.

This clonotype was seen at least ten times. The V call is TRBV29-1, the J call TRBJ1-2; D is ambiguous. The V end lost 4 bases, the J end lost 3 bases, and 12 bases lay between the germline ends. The V gene's germline CDR1 is SQVTM and CDR2 ANQGSEA. The CDR3 spans 13 residues. The CDR3 is CSVAISRDYGYTF. CDR3 coding DNA: TGCAGCGTTGCGATAAGTCGCGACTATGGCTACACCTTC.

This clonotype was detected ten times or more. The CDR3 coding sequence is TGTGCCACCAGGCGGGTTGAGACCCAGTACTTC. Translation gives CATRRVETQYF. The V call is TRBV28, the J call TRBJ2-5, with a tentative D call TRBD2 (5 bases). Trimming removed 10 bases at V and 5 bases at J, with 11 bases between. CDR1 MDHEN and CDR2 SYDVKM come from the germline V gene. This CDR3 spans 11 amino acids.

This clonotype was recorded at least ten times. This rearrangement joins TRBV5-6 to TRBJ1-2, with D unresolved. V lost 4 bases to trimming and J lost 6 bases, with 13 bases between them. The CDR3 is made up of 13 amino acids. The V gene's germline CDR1 is SGHDT and CDR2 YYEEEE. CDR3 residues: CASSPWTVNGYTF. In nucleotides, the CDR3 is TGTGCCAGCAGCCCATGGACGGTTAATGGCTACACCTTC.

There are many counts of this clonotype. The gene calls are TRBV7-9 and TRBJ1-5, with 7 nucleotides matching TRBD1. Germline trimming cut 0 bases from V and 7 bases from J; bases unmatched to any gene: 6. CDR3 size: 15 residues. Germline loops: CDR1 SEHNR, CDR2 FQNEAQ (reference sequence). In nucleotides, the CDR3 is TGTGCCAGCAGCTTAGCGCTCAGGGGGGGACAGCCCCAGCATTTT. Protein: CASSLALRGGQPQHF.

This clonotype was seen a few times. One end of the junction is discordant with germline, which a read error may explain. The chain uses TRBV19 and TRBJ2-1; 11 bases map to TRBD2. Germline CDR1 and CDR2: LNHDA and SQIVND (reference sequence). The CDR3 is 17 residues long. The CDR3 loop is CVSRLAGGQSSYNEQFF. The CDR3 nucleotides read TGTGTCAGTAGGCTAGCGGGGGGTCAAAGCTCCTACAATGAGCAGTTCTTC.

This clonotype came up many times. The V call is TRBV4-3, the J call TRBJ1-6; tentative D call: TRBD1 (5 bases). Trimming took off 4 bases at V and 6 bases at J, with 13 bases between the two ends. The CDR3 length is 15 residues. Germline V CDR1 and CDR2: LGHNA, YSLEER. The CDR3 DNA reads TGCGCCAGCAGCCCCGGGAGGGGAGGTAATTCACCCCTCCACTTT. Protein sequence: CASSPGRGGNSPLHF.

In this sample, this clonotype turned up many times. This rearrangement joins TRBV19 to TRBJ1-5, with 7 bases fitting TRBD1. The CDR3 consists of 18 residues. The V segment lost 3 bases and the J segment 2 bases; nucleotides outside the gene matches: 13. Looked up from germline, CDR1 is LNHDA and CDR2 is SQIVND (reference sequence). CDR3 in amino acids: CASSIGNTGVQGNQPQHF. CDR3 in DNA: TGTGCCAGTAGTATTGGGAATACAGGGGTTCAAGGCAATCAGCCCCAGCATTTT.

Many counts were recorded for this clonotype. The chain carries TRBV19 and TRBJ2-1, with 12 bases fitting TRBD2. Germline V lookup: CDR1 LNHDA, CDR2 SQIVND (reference sequence). With 5 bases clipped from V and 6 bases from J, the junction kept 5 bases outside the gene matches. There are 15 residues in the CDR3. In nucleotides, the CDR3 is TGTGCCAGTAGTGAGACTAGCGGGAGAATCAATGAGCAGTTCTTC. This translates into CASSETSGRINEQFF.

In its sample, this clonotype was seen a few times. This sequence joins TRBV6-5 and TRBJ2-7; no reliable D call. The CDR3 runs to 11 residues. Between the trimmed V and J ends, which lost 0 bases and 7 bases, there was a span of 4 bases. The V gene's germline CDR1 is MNHEY and CDR2 SVGAGI. This CDR3 is CASSYSGEQYF. DNA for the CDR3: TGTGCCAGCAGTTACTCAGGGGAGCAGTACTTC.

This clonotype was observed at least ten times. The V gene is TRBV12-3 or TRBV12-4, the J gene TRBJ1-2; maybe TRBD1 (5 bases). Trimming removed 1 base from V and 8 bases from J, with 11 bases in between. This CDR3 contains 13 residues. This CDR3 reads CASSLGPGGGYTF. The CDR3 DNA is TGTGCCAGCAGTTTAGGACCGGGGGGAGGCTACACCTTC.

This clonotype was seen at least ten times. The chain recombines TRBV30 with TRBJ2-1; the match to TRBD1 covers 11 bases. The CDR3 length is 14 residues. Unmatched junction bases numbered 7, after V lost 3 bases and J lost 9 bases. Germline V gene sequence: CDR1 GTSNPN, CDR2 SVGIG (reference sequence). The CDR3 coding sequence is TGTGCCTGGAGGGGACAGGGGGGTACTGGTGAGCAGTTCTTC. Translation: CAWRGQGGTGEQFF.

By share, this clonotype ranks as medium-sized. The chain combines TRBV30 with TRBJ2-3; D not certain. Germline V gene sequence: CDR1 GTSNPN, CDR2 SVGIG (reference sequence). CDR3 length: 14 residues. V was trimmed by 1 base and J by 3 bases, leaving 11 bases between them. CDR3 region: CAWSEHLGTDTQYF. In DNA form, the CDR3 reads TGTGCCTGGAGTGAGCATCTGGGAACAGATACGCAGTATTTT.

This clonotype was seen ten or more times. The chain employs TRBV6-5 and TRBJ2-1, with D perhaps assigned TRBD1 or TRBD2 (7 bases each). The CDR3 covers 21 residues. Trimming cost V 6 bases and J 2 bases, with 32 bases left between them. Per the germline V gene, CDR1 is MNHEY and CDR2 is SVGAGI. The CDR3 coding sequence is TGTGCCAGCAGCAAACGTTCATCCAAAACTAGCGAGGGGGCAACCTACAATGAGCAGTTCTTC. This gives the protein CASSKRSSKTSEGATYNEQFF.

In this sample, this clonotype turned up a few times. The V call is TRBV5-8, the J call TRBJ2-6; D unresolved. Trimming stripped 5 bases from V and 0 bases from J, with 18 bases between. Germline V gene data show CDR1 as SGHTS and CDR2 as YDEGEE. The CDR3 is 18 residues long. The CDR3 DNA follows: TGTGCCAGCAGTGTTGACGCTGCACCATACTCTGGGGCCAACGTCCTGACTTTC. It specifies CASSVDAAPYSGANVLTF.

Ten or more counts support this clonotype. The chain has TRBV4-1 and TRBJ1-1; a possible D gene is TRBD1 (6 bases). The CDR3 runs to 15 residues. The ends were cut back, 4 bases at V and 3 bases at J, with 15 bases in the middle. Germline-derived CDR1 and CDR2 are MGHRA and YSYEKL. This CDR3 is CASSRGGALDTEAFF. The CDR3 DNA follows: TGCGCCAGCAGCCGGGGGGGGGCGCTGGACACTGAAGCTTTCTTT.